This TCR beta chain is from a study of cytomegalovirus exposure and HLA in healthy donors. The CDR3 runs 16 residues. Trimming took off 2 bases at V and 0 bases at J, with 14 bases between the two ends. Germline loops: CDR1 SGDLS, CDR2 YYNGEE. Primers included in the PCR were 60 Vbeta and 13 Jbeta primers. TCRdb's copy holds only in-frame clones and misses some; the assay was immunoSEQ multiplex PCR. The sample holds 200,000 to 300,000 clones; around 83% are singletons and the top ten take roughly 0.22%. A remark on this clone: Its antigen is unknown.

Study-level points and caveats: Researchers reported from a later analysis that most CMV-associated TCR beta chains appeared HLA-restricted. Sequencing had likely introduced a cluster of highly shared sequence variants as an artifact.

The chain employs TRBV9 and TRBJ1-2; D is unresolved. The TCR comes from a girl aged 2 to 9 in good health and CMV-seronegative. Source material: PBMCs. The CDR3 DNA is TGTGCCAGCAGCGTTGCCCTTGGGCCCTCTAACTATGGCTACACCTTC. It yields the protein CASSVALGPSNYGYTF.